This T cell receptor (beta chain) appears in the sequencing data of a study of blood T cells in healthy people across ages. Germline V gives CDR1 SGDLS, CDR2 YYNGEE. CDR3 length: 15 residues. V dropped 0 bases and J dropped 0 bases, with 9 bases sitting between them. A second PCR of 7 to 11 cycles used a sample-barcoded 5' primer and a J-beta primer mix. Every cDNA molecule carried a tag from a template-switch adaptor bearing 12 random nucleotides. TCRdb itself ran the 5' RACE reads through MiXCR, one entry per CDR3 protein. The sample shows about 840,000 distinct CDR3 sequences, 25% to 35% of them seen only once. This clonotype has at least ten counts. These data were also reused for a study on T cells of mothers and their children.

Material: blood. The V and J genes are TRBV9 and TRBJ1-2; no firm D call. The clonotype was recovered from a woman aged 40 to 49 in good health. The CDR3 DNA sequence: TGTGCCAGCAGCGTAGGCTCGGCTACTAACTATGGCTACACCTTC. Its protein is CASSVGSATNYGYTF.